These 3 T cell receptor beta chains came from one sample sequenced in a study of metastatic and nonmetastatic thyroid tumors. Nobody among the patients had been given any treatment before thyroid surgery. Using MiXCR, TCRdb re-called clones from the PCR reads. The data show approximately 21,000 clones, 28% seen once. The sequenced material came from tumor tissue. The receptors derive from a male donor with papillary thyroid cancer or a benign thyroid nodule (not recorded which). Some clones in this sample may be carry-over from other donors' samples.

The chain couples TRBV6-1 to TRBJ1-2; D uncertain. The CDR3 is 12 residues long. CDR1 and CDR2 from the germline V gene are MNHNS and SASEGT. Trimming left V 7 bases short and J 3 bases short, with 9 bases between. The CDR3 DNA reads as TGTGCCAGCACTCCGGGTGACTATGGCTACACCTTC. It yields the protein CASTPGDYGYTF.

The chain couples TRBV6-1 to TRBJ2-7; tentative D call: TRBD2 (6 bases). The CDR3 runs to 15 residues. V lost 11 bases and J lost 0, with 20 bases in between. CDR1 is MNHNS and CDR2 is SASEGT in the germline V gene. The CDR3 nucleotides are TGTGCCGGCAAAGAGGGCGACGGGAGCTCCTACGAGCAGTACTTC. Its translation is CAGKEGDGSSYEQYF.

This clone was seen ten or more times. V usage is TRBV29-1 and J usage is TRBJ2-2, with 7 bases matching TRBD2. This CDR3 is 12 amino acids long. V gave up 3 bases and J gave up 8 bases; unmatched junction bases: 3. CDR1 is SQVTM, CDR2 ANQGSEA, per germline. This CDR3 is CSVEGGRGELFF. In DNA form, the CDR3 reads TGCAGCGTTGAGGGGGGGAGAGGGGAGCTGTTTTTT.